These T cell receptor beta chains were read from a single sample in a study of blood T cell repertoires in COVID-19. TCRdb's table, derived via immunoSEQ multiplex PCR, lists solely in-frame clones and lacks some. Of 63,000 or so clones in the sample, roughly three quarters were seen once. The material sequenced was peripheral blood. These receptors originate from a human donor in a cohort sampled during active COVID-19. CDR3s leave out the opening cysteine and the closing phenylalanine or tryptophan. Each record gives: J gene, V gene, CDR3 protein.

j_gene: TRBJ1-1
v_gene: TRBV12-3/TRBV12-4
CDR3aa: ASSLVGQNEAF

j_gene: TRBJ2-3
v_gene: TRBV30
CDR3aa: AWTSGGRRVDTQY

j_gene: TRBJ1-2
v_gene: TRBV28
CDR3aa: ASSLKGFIQGHGYT

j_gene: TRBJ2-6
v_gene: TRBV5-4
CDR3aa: ASSRVPGANVLT

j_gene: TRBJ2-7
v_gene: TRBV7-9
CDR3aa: ASSLEAATGRYEQY

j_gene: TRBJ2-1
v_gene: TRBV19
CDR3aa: ASSRAGLAGNNEQF

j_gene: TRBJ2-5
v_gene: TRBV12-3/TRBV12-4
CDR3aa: ASSLGTAGTQY

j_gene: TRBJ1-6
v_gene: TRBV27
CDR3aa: ASSLFSGGDSPLH

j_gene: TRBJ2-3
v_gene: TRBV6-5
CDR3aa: ASSYWGLAADTQY

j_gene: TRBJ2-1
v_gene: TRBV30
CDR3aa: AWSAATSIRNEQF

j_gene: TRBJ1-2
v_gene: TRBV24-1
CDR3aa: ATEREGIGYT

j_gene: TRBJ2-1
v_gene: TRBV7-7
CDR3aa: ASSSDSGRESEQF

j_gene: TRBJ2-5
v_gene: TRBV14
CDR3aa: ASSSRPSGRVETQY

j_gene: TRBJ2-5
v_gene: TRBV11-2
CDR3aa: ASSLALSRETQY

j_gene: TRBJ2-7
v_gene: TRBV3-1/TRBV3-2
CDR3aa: ASSRSGRGHEQY

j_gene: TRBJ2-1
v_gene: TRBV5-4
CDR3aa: ASTRLGANNEQF

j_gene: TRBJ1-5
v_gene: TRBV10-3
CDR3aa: AIRGGGGNQPQH

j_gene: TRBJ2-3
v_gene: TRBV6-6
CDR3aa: ASSRRLAEGRDTQY

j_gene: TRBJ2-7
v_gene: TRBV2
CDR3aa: ASPAVGVSGRRSYEQY

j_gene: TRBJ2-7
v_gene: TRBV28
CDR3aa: ASSLVGTGTYEQY

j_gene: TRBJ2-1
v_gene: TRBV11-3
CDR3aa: ASSPSNRDEQF

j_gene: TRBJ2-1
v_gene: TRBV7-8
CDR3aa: ASSSLEGGLYNEQF

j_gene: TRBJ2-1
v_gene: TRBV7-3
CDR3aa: ASSPGHQTEYNEQF

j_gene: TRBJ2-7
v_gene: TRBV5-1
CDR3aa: ASSLGVSGSYEQY